This T cell receptor (beta chain) was recovered during a study of T-cell reconstitution after alpha-beta-depleted transplantation in children. Preparing the TCRbeta library involved the use of unique molecular identifiers. TCRdb reprocessed the PCR reads with MiXCR, giving one entry per CDR3 protein. The sample has just under 550,000 distinct CDR3 sequences, around 16% seen once. The receptor's source is a human donor who donated a stem cell graft to a child with acute lymphoblastic leukemia. The sample consisted of PBMCs from the stem cell graft donor, taken from the stem cell graft.

DNA of the CDR3: TGCGCCAGCAGCCCGGGGCCGAACAGCGGAGAGCAGTACTTC. Translation gives CASSPGPNSGEQYF. The gene calls are TRBV5-1 and TRBJ2-7; perhaps D is TRBD1 or TRBD2 (5 bases each). The V gene lost 4 bases and the J gene lost 7 bases, with 18 bases spanning the gap. Germline loops: CDR1 SGHRS, CDR2 YFSETQ. The CDR3 length is 14 residues.